This T cell receptor beta chain derives from a study of T cell repertoires in cytomegalovirus infection (dated by TCRdb to the late 2010s). General notes on the study: The HLA type of each donor mattered for the analysis, because public TCR beta signatures pointed to carriage of CMV infection along with the matching HLA type.

There are a few counts of this clonotype. Its antigen is unknown. The record has no base qualities; no much larger clone is one base away. The sequencing machine was an Illumina HiSeq 1500. TCRdb itself trimmed the public reads at Q25 with fastp, ran MiXCR and retained productive beta chains. Every CDR3 protein is listed once, alongside the most common genes and DNA of its rows. The sample contains 150,000 to 200,000 distinct CDR3 sequences, over 13% of them found a single time. Roughly 30% of the sample comes from the top ten. Reading from cysteine to phenylalanine, the CDR3 counts 14 amino acids. Kept here is only the CDR3 DNA, which spans 42 bases and is read in frame from base 1. CDR1 and CDR2, per the germline V gene, are MNHEY and SVGEGT. V and J are trimmed by 0 bases and 4 bases, and the gene matches miss 2 bases of the junction. The paper as a whole reports these results and caveats: Cumulative frequency of public TCR beta family members discriminated carriers of CMV infection plus the relevant HLA type in this cohort and an independent roughly 340-donor cohort. In the ex vivo response, HLA-C-restricted CMV-specific TCR beta clonotypes were dominant, and in two of eight donors the single most frequent clonotype came from this HLA-C-restricted group.

The clonotype originates from a human donor in good health (CMV status not recorded). Some clones in this sample may be carry-over from other donors' samples. The V gene is TRBV6-2 or TRBV6-3 and the J gene is TRBJ2-5; 7 bases in the middle match TRBD2. What was sequenced was PBMCs. The CDR3: CASSYSGGRETQYF. The DNA reads TGTGCCAGCAGTTACTCGGGGGGGAGAGAGACCCAGTACTTC.